This T cell receptor (beta chain) emerged from a study of T cells in Graves' hyperthyroidism and ophthalmopathy. Regarding the study as a whole: Most expanded thyroid clonotypes above 0.001 also appeared in blood. A model of 13 V-J pairs discriminated ophthalmopathy from stable hyperthyroidism.

CDR3 size: 15 residues. The V end lost 4 bases, the J end lost 0 bases, and 14 bases lay between the germline ends. CDR1 GTSNPN and CDR2 SVGIG come from the germline V gene (reference sequence). About this clonotype: Its antigen remains unknown.

Hyperthyroidism, newly diagnosed and lasting under 2 months, affected patients aged 18 to 65. Amplified regions were TCR beta CDR3 sequences from RNA transcripts. HTBI primers were used for first-round RT-PCR of the TCR CDR3. TCRdb ran MiXCR on the multiplex PCR reads and lists one entry per CDR3 protein. Of about half a million distinct CDR3 sequences in the sample, around 21% are singletons; the top ten hold about 30%. The chain carries TRBV30 and TRBJ2-3, with unresolved D. Sequencing was carried out using blood. This receptor was identified in a man aged 18 to 29 with Graves' hyperthyroidism. CDR3 in DNA: TGTGCCTGGATCGATCTTCGAAGGAGCACAGATACGCAGTATTTT. Translating it yields CAWIDLRRSTDTQYF.